The 4 T cell receptor beta chains presented below share a single source sample, sequenced in a study of control samples from healthy donors and cancer patients. Libraries were prepared by immunoSEQ multiplex PCR; TCRdb keeps only in-frame clonotypes and omits some of them. The profile shows roughly 120,000 clones, roughly 91% of them singletons. Material for sequencing was PBMCs. The source is a man between 50 and 59 years old with head and neck cancer.

The rearrangement links TRBV11-2 to TRBJ2-7, with D tentatively TRBD1 (6 bases). The CDR3 is 16 residues long. The germline CDR1 and CDR2 sequences are SGHAT and FQNNGV. V gave up 1 base and J gave up 0 bases, with 13 bases separating them. The CDR3 DNA sequence: TGTGCCAGCAGCTTAGTTGGGACAAGTCGCTCCTACGAGCAGTACTTC. It specifies CASSLVGTSRSYEQYF.

This chain links TRBV18 with TRBJ2-7, with 8 nucleotides matching TRBD1. This CDR3 region has 17 residues. Germline CDR1 reads KGHSH; CDR2 reads LQKENI. J was trimmed by 2 bases and V by 0 bases; bases with no gene match: 9. CDR3 sequence (DNA): TGTGCCAGCTCACCACCCAAATCCGGACAGGGCGCCTACGAGCAGTACTTC. This sequence encodes CASSPPKSGQGAYEQYF.

CDR3 DNA: TGTGCCAGCAGCCGCGACGGTGCGGGGAGGGGTGGGGAGCTGTTTTTT. Residues: CASSRDGAGRGGELFF. The rearrangement joins TRBV5-4 to TRBJ2-2; 7 nucleotides align to TRBD2. V trimming: 4 bases; J trimming: 8 bases; junction bases outside the gene matches: 14. This CDR3 comprises 16 residues. Per germline, CDR1 SGHNT and CDR2 YYREEE (reference sequence).

This chain links TRBV7-3 with TRBJ2-3; D ambiguous. The CDR3 loop spans 13 amino acids. CDR1 and CDR2 from the germline V gene are SGHTA and FQGTGA. Deletions cut 4 bases from V and 2 bases from J, with 7 bases between. In nucleotides, the CDR3 is TGTGCCAGCAGCTCTTTTACCACAGATACGCAGTATTTT. Its protein product is CASSSFTTDTQYF.